Listed here is a single T cell receptor beta chain. The data derive from a study of CD8 T cells in Susac syndrome. Reverse transcription used roughly 0.45 to 1 ug RNA and random hexamers. TCRdb reanalysed the immunoSEQ multiplex PCR reads using MiXCR and keeps one entry per CDR3 protein. Of under 85,000 distinct CDR3 sequences in the sample, 94% were seen once. Sequencing of TCR beta was carried out in blood CD8+ and CD4+ T cells. The CDR3 length is 12 residues. Germline loops: CDR1 SGHRS, CDR2 YFSETQ. Trimming left V 0 bases short and J 5 bases short, with 5 bases between. Material for sequencing was CD8+ T cells from PBMCs. The chain carries TRBV5-1 and TRBJ2-5; D uncertain. This clonotype was sampled from a human donor with multiple sclerosis. The CDR3 loop reads CASSLDGETQYF. CDR3 DNA: TGCGCCAGCAGCTTGGATGGTGAGACCCAGTACTTC.